The 19 T cell receptor beta chains presented below share a single source sample, sequenced in a study of T cell changes during pregnancy in multiple sclerosis. Using immunoSEQ multiplex PCR, the repertoire was profiled, and TCRdb retains in-frame clones only, with some absent. The table has 30,000 to 40,000 clones, 80% to 90% seen once. Sequencing was performed on CD8+ T cells from peripheral blood mononuclear cells, taken in the second trimester of pregnancy. The receptors originated from a female donor with multiple sclerosis, enrolled in a pregnancy study.

CDR3 loop: CASSFARETYNEQFF. In nucleotides, the CDR3 is TGCGCCAGCAGCTTCGCTCGAGAAACCTACAATGAGCAGTTCTTC. The chain combines TRBV4-1 with TRBJ2-1, with unresolved D. The germline CDR1 and CDR2 sequences are MGHRA and YSYEKL. The CDR3 is 15 amino acids. The V and J ends lost 5 bases and 2 bases respectively, with 13 bases between them.

The V and J genes are TRBV10-3 and TRBJ1-1; 9 bases are shared with TRBD1. Germline V gene sequence: CDR1 ENHRY, CDR2 SYGVKD. J was trimmed by 1 base and V by 2 bases; bases with no gene match: 8. The CDR3 runs 17 residues. CDR3 DNA: TGTGCCATCAGTGAGAAGGGACAGGGAAGTAGGAACACTGAAGCTTTCTTT. Translated, it gives CAISEKGQGSRNTEAFF.

This chain links TRBV18 with TRBJ1-1; 12 positions match TRBD1. The CDR3 covers 15 residues. Trimming at V came to 5 bases and at J to 5 bases, leaving 6 bases not matched to a gene. Germline CDR1 and CDR2: KGHSH and LQKENI. CDR3 sequence reads: CASSLPGQGATEAFF. CDR3 in DNA: TGTGCCAGCTCATTACCGGGACAGGGGGCGACTGAAGCTTTCTTT.

The rearrangement joins TRBV6-1 to TRBJ2-7; 11 bases align to TRBD2. Germline lookup yields CDR1 MNHNS and CDR2 SASEGT. Losses at the gene ends were 2 bases for V and 4 bases for J; bases not matched to a gene: 10. CDR3 length: 17 amino acids. This CDR3 is CASSESSGLAGGYEQYF. For the CDR3, the DNA is TGTGCCAGCAGTGAATCGTCCGGGCTAGCGGGAGGTTACGAGCAGTACTTC.

The J gene is TRBJ1-3, the V gene TRBV30; D ambiguous. V was pared by 0 bases and J by 4 bases, with 10 bases between. Germline V gives CDR1 GTSNPN, CDR2 SVGIG (reference sequence). The CDR3 consists of 14 residues. CDR3 residues: CAWSVLREGNTIYF. In DNA, the CDR3 is TGTGCCTGGAGTGTACTACGGGAGGGAAACACCATATATTTT.

Comments on this clone: Different DNA sequences within this sample yield the same CDR3. The chain links TRBV28 to TRBJ2-7, with D unclear. From germline, CDR1 is MDHEN and CDR2 SYDVKM. V was cut by 11 bases and J by 0 bases, with 14 bases left in between. This CDR3 is built from 13 residues. CDR3 nucleotides: TGTGCCTCCTCCCGACAACACTCCTACGAGCAGTACTTC. Its translation: CASSRQHSYEQYF.

The rearrangement uses TRBV25-1 and TRBJ2-1; TRBD2 is a possible D gene (6 bases). The CDR3 length is 15 residues. Germline values: CDR1 MGHDK, CDR2 SYGVNS. V gave up 5 bases and J gave up 6 bases, with 17 bases separating them. The CDR3 loop is CASSPLGLEVNEQFF. The CDR3 region has the DNA TGTGCCAGCAGTCCTCTGGGACTTGAGGTCAATGAGCAGTTCTTC.

The chain carries TRBV9 and TRBJ2-5; 7 positions match TRBD2. The CDR3 is 15 amino acids. CDR1 is SGDLS and CDR2 is YYNGEE in the germline V gene. The ends lost 2 bases at V and 5 bases at J; junction bases unmatched: 9. The CDR3 DNA reads as TGTGCCAGCAGCGTTGTGGGGAGGGCGTGGGAGACCCAGTACTTC. This sequence encodes CASSVVGRAWETQYF.

J is TRBJ2-3 and V is TRBV10-1; 10 bases are a match to TRBD2. The length of the CDR3 is 18 residues. CDR1 and CDR2 from the germline V gene are WNHNN and SYGVQD (reference sequence). The V gene end was trimmed by 8 bases and the J gene end by 2 bases; junction bases not matched to a gene: 16. CDR3 loop: CASSSGRRGNEFTDTQYF. The CDR3 region has the DNA TGCGCCAGCTCTAGCGGGAGAAGGGGAAACGAATTCACAGATACGCAGTATTTT.

The V call is TRBV19, the J call TRBJ2-1; the match to TRBD1 covers 11 bases. The CDR3 sequence is 17 residues long. CDR1 and CDR2 from the germline V gene are LNHDA and SQIVND (reference sequence). V dropped 0 bases and J dropped 4; count of bases not matched to a gene: 5. The CDR3 nucleotides are TGTGCCAGTAGTATAGATTACGGACAGGGGGCTTACAATGAGCAGTTCTTC. Its translation is CASSIDYGQGAYNEQFF.

The rearrangement uses TRBV11-2 and TRBJ2-1; TRBD2 might be the D (6 bases). The CDR3 sequence is 16 residues long. V lost 3 bases and J 4 bases, leaving 16 bases between the germline ends. The V gene's germline CDR1 is SGHAT and CDR2 FQNNGV. CDR3 sequence: CASSLGRDRLYNEQFF. CDR3 coding DNA: TGTGCCAGCAGCTTGGGGCGGGATCGATTGTACAATGAGCAGTTCTTC.

The chain links TRBV4-1 to TRBJ2-7; the D gene is possibly TRBD2 (6 bases). The V gene's germline CDR1 is MGHRA and CDR2 YSYEKL. The CDR3 extends over 14 amino acids. With 3 bases removed from V and 1 base from J, the gap between germline ends came to 10 bases. The CDR3: CASSQSGPSYEQYF. CDR3 in DNA: TGCGCCAGCAGCCAGAGCGGGCCATCCTACGAGCAGTACTTC.

The J gene is TRBJ2-1, the V gene TRBV5-1, with 10 bases that match TRBD2. The germline V gene encodes CDR1 SGHRS and CDR2 YFSETQ. With V trimmed by 4 bases and J by 8 bases, 9 bases remained unmatched. There are 15 residues in the CDR3. The CDR3 DNA sequence: TGCGCCAGCAGCCCTTCAGCGGGAGGGTTCGATGAGCAGTTCTTC. The encoded protein is CASSPSAGGFDEQFF.

The CDR3 DNA reads as TGTGCCAGAAGCTTCCGTAAGACAGGGACAGACACTGAAGCTTTCTTT. Its protein is CARSFRKTGTDTEAFF. The chain links TRBV5-3 to TRBJ1-1; 7 nucleotides agree with TRBD1. TRBV5-3 is noted as an ORF with a role that remains uncertain. After removal of 2 bases from V and 3 bases from J, the junction contained 10 bases not matched to a gene. The CDR3 contains 16 residues.

V and J are TRBV5-1 and TRBJ1-1; TRBD1 aligns across 11 bases. CDR3 size: 18 residues. V was pared by 4 bases and J by 5 bases, with 16 bases of the junction left unmatched. Germline V gene data show CDR1 as SGHRS and CDR2 as YFSETQ. The CDR3 here is CASSEGARTGGGGTEAFF. For the CDR3, the DNA is TGCGCCAGCAGCGAGGGGGCTCGGACAGGGGGCGGAGGGACTGAAGCTTTCTTT.

The chain links TRBV5-6 to TRBJ1-2; D uncertain. CDR3 length: 17 residues. V lost 4 bases and J lost 2, with 21 bases in between. The germline CDR1 and CDR2 sequences are SGHDT and YYEEEE. CDR3 residues: CASSALILRTDNYGYTF. Here the CDR3 DNA reads TGTGCCAGCAGCGCCTTAATCCTCCGTACAGACAACTATGGCTACACCTTC. Combining the CDR3 with reference TRBV5-6 and TRBJ1-2 gives the whole variable domain DAGVTQSPTHLIKTRGQQVTLRCSPKSGHDTVSWYQQALGQGPQFIFQYYEEEERQRGNFPDRFSGHQFPNYSSELNVNALLLGDSALYLCASSALILRTDNYGYTFGSGTRLTVV.

The gene calls are TRBV10-2 and TRBJ2-1; D uncertain. This CDR3 is 14 amino acids long. V lost 0 bases to trimming and J lost 9 bases, with 12 bases between them. The germline CDR1 and CDR2 sequences are WSHSY and SAAADI. The CDR3 spells CASSESSILSEQFF. The CDR3 DNA sequence: TGCGCCAGCAGTGAGTCGTCGATTCTCAGTGAGCAGTTCTTC.

The chain links TRBV9 to TRBJ2-3; 12 bases agree with TRBD1. The CDR3 totals 16 residues. The J segment lost 5 bases and the V segment lost 4 bases, leaving 8 bases of the junction unmatched. Germline CDR1 reads SGDLS; CDR2 reads YYNGEE. CDR3 DNA sequence: TGTGCCAGCAGCTTTAGCCGGGACAGGGGGCGAGATACGCAGTATTTT. The encoded protein is CASSFSRDRGRDTQYF.

This clone has a single count. This chain uses TRBV28 with TRBJ1-4, with 7 bases matching TRBD1. CDR1 MDHEN and CDR2 SYDVKM come from the germline V gene. CDR3 size: 15 residues. Losses at the gene ends were 7 bases for V and 8 bases for J; bases not matched to a gene: 13. CDR3 DNA sequence: TGTGCCAGCACCCTTACACAGGGGTCACGAGAAAAACTGTTTTTT. Translation: CASTLTQGSREKLFF.